This passage covers 26 T cell receptor beta chains from one sample sequenced in a study of OX40 agonist ivuxolimab in advanced cancers. The library was obtained by the immunoSEQ multiplex PCR assay. In its TCRdb copy, this immuneACCESS table keeps in-frame sequences only and misses some clones. Where compared with another copy, unresolved V genes explain less than half of these, and the others have no known cause. The sample table records roughly 80,000 clones; 65% to 90% of these occur just once. The ten biggest clones cover 0.66% of the sample. Sequenced here: CD4+ or CD8+ T cells sorted from blood, sampled in a trial of the OX40 agonist ivuxolimab. The receptor set was obtained from an adult with an advanced solid tumor such as melanoma, head and neck, liver or kidney cancer.

V and J are TRBV7-2 and TRBJ1-4; 9 bases align to TRBD1. V was pared by 5 bases and J by 8 bases, with 12 bases of the junction left unmatched. Germline V lookup: CDR1 SGHTA, CDR2 FQGNSA. CDR3 length equals 16 residues. The CDR3 nucleotides read TGTGCCAGCAGCCTAACTCGGACAGGGGAAGGAGAAAAACTGTTTTTT. This encodes CASSLTRTGEGEKLFF. The whole variable domain, remainder taken from reference TRBV7-2 and TRBJ1-4, is GAGVSQSPSNKVTEKGKDVELRCDPISGHTALYWYRQSLGQGLEFLIYFQGNSAPDKSGLPSDRFSAERTGGSVSTLTIQRTQQEDSAVYLCASSLTRTGEGEKLFFGSGTQLSVL.

The chain couples TRBV6-6 to TRBJ2-2; D call uncertain. This CDR3 is 12 amino acids long. The V gene's germline CDR1 is MNHNY and CDR2 SVGAGI (reference sequence). V was clipped by 7 bases and J by 4 bases, with 7 bases between them. The DNA for the CDR3 is TGTGCCAGCACCCAGTCCACCGGGGAGCTGTTTTTT. Translated, it gives CASTQSTGELFF.

This chain links TRBV5-6 with TRBJ2-7; 7 bases are a match to TRBD1. The CDR3 runs to 14 residues. Germline V CDR1 and CDR2: SGHDT, YYEEEE. Trimming cost V 5 bases and J 5 bases; bases outside gene matches: 10. The CDR3 spells CASSSLGQSHEQYF. In DNA, the CDR3 is TGTGCCAGCAGTTCGTTGGGACAGTCCCACGAGCAGTACTTC.

The V gene is TRBV4-1, the J gene TRBJ1-4; TRBD1 matches 7 bases. The CDR3 has 14 amino acids. CDR1 and CDR2 (germline): MGHRA, YSYEKL. The junction had 6 bases not matched to a gene; V was cut back by 4 bases and J by 7 bases. The CDR3 region is CASSRGQGGEKLFF. CDR3 nucleotide sequence: TGCGCCAGCAGCCGCGGGCAGGGGGGTGAAAAACTGTTTTTT.

This chain joins TRBV5-4 and TRBJ1-2; 10 bases agree with TRBD1. The J segment lost 5 bases and the V segment lost 0 bases, leaving 7 bases of the junction unmatched. The CDR3 contains 16 residues. Germline V gene data show CDR1 as SGHNT and CDR2 as YYREEE (reference sequence). The CDR3 region has the DNA TGTGCCAGCAGCTTGGCCGGGACAGGGGAATCTTATGGCTACACCTTC. It translates to CASSLAGTGESYGYTF.

V is TRBV4-1 and J is TRBJ1-4; no firm D call. V lost 2 bases, J lost 1 base, and 14 bases lay in between. CDR3 size: 17 residues. In germline, CDR1 is MGHRA, CDR2 YSYEKL. DNA of the CDR3: TGCGCCAGCAGCCAACCTCCAGGAGGGATAACTAATGAAAAACTGTTTTTT. It is translated as CASSQPPGGITNEKLFF.

The J gene is TRBJ1-5, the V gene TRBV5-8, with a possible D match to TRBD1 (5 bases). The V gene's germline CDR1 is SGHTS and CDR2 YDEGEE. The CDR3 runs 14 residues. V lost 0 bases and J 7 bases, leaving 11 bases between the germline ends. As DNA, the CDR3 is TGTGCCAGCAGCTTGGGAGGGGCACGGCAGCCCCAGCATTTT. Amino acid sequence: CASSLGGARQPQHF.

Details on this clone: Other DNA sequences within the sample encode an identical CDR3. The chain has TRBV7-9 and TRBJ1-2, with D maybe TRBD1 (6 bases). The CDR3 is 15 amino acids. The germline CDR1 and CDR2 sequences are SEHNR and FQNEAQ (reference sequence). V was trimmed by 5 bases and J by 4 bases, leaving 17 bases between them. The CDR3 loop is CASSLYRDRLYGYTF. DNA of the CDR3: TGTGCCAGCAGCCTTTACAGGGACCGCCTCTATGGCTACACCTTC. The full variable domain, rest sourced from reference TRBV7-9 and TRBJ1-2, is DTGVSQNPRHKITKRGQNVTFRCDPISEHNRLYWYRQTLGQGPEFLTYFQNEAQLEKSRLLSDRFSAERPKGSFSTLEIQRTEQGDSAMYLCASSLYRDRLYGYTFGSGTRLTVV.

This chain links TRBV7-2 with TRBJ2-5; D is possibly TRBD1 (6 bases). Germline CDR1 and CDR2: SGHTA and FQGNSA. The V gene lost 1 base and the J gene lost 5 bases, with 14 bases spanning the gap. This CDR3 is 15 amino acids long. Here the CDR3 DNA reads TGTGCCAGCAGCTTAGGGGGGCAGGTTGTGGAGACCCAGTACTTC. Translation gives CASSLGGQVVETQYF.

The chain links TRBV6-5 to TRBJ1-1; D not certain. The CDR3 contains 14 residues. The germline V and J ends were trimmed by 5 bases and 0 bases, with 10 bases remaining between them. Per the germline V gene, CDR1 is MNHEY and CDR2 is SVGAGI. CDR3 nucleotide sequence: TGTGCCAGCAGTAAGACGGTAATGAACACTGAAGCTTTCTTT. Translation: CASSKTVMNTEAFF.

The V call is TRBV6-5, the J call TRBJ1-5; D not certain. The CDR3 runs to 14 residues. CDR1 and CDR2 (germline): MNHEY, SVGAGI. Deletions cut 5 bases from V and 0 bases from J, with 8 bases between. The CDR3 is CASSQVNSNQPQHF. The CDR3 DNA reads TGTGCCAGCAGTCAGGTAAATAGCAATCAGCCCCAGCATTTT.

This clone has just one count. This chain links TRBV4-3 with TRBJ1-3, with TRBD1 matching over 9 bases. The CDR3 runs to 15 residues. Per the germline V gene, CDR1 is LGHNA and CDR2 is YSLEER. V was pared by 3 bases and J by 2 bases, with 2 bases of the junction left unmatched. The CDR3 DNA reads as TGCGCCAGCAGCCAGGGACAGGGACCTGGAAACACCATATATTTT. It yields the protein CASSQGQGPGNTIYF.

This chain joins TRBV4-3 and TRBJ2-6, with D unresolved. CDR1 and CDR2 from the germline V gene are LGHNA and YSLEER. Trimming took 0 bases from V and 2 from J, leaving 8 bases between them. This CDR3 is 16 amino acids long. The CDR3 DNA follows: TGCGCCAGCAGCCAAGATTTACCCCCTGGGGCCAACGTCCTGACTTTC. Its translation: CASSQDLPPGANVLTF.

CDR3 DNA: TGCAGCGTCGCCAGACGGGAGCTCTCCGAGCAGTACTTC. It specifies CSVARRELSEQYF. This chain links TRBV29-1 with TRBJ2-7; D might be TRBD2 (6 bases). From germline, CDR1 is SQVTM and CDR2 ANQGSEA. This CDR3 is 13 amino acids long. V gave up 6 bases and J gave up 6 bases, with 18 bases separating them.

The chain joins TRBV7-9 to TRBJ2-1; maybe TRBD2 (5 bases). The CDR3 covers 15 residues. Germline V lookup: CDR1 SEHNR, CDR2 FQNEAQ (reference sequence). V lost 4 bases and J lost 6, with 16 bases in between. Written as DNA, the CDR3 is TGTGCCAGCAGCTGGCGTGGGCAGGCGGGCAATGAGCAGTTCTTC. Translation: CASSWRGQAGNEQFF.

In this sample, this clone turned up once. This chain joins TRBV7-2 and TRBJ2-5; possibly TRBD1 for D (5 bases). This CDR3 is 15 amino acids long. The V and J ends lost 1 base and 1 base respectively, with 10 bases between them. The germline V gene encodes CDR1 SGHTA and CDR2 FQGNSA. The CDR3 sequence: CASSLGTRGQETQYF. The CDR3 nucleotides are TGTGCCAGCAGCTTAGGGACAAGGGGCCAAGAGACCCAGTACTTC.

The V and J genes are TRBV2 and TRBJ1-4; 8 positions match TRBD1. This CDR3 spans 14 amino acids. CDR1 and CDR2 (germline): SNHLY, FYNNEI. V shed 6 bases and J 8 bases; nucleotides not matched to a gene: 8. The chain's CDR3 is CASRATGDEEKLFF. The CDR3 DNA reads TGTGCCAGCAGAGCGACAGGGGACGAGGAAAAACTGTTTTTT.

V is TRBV15 and J is TRBJ2-1, with TRBD1 matching over 9 bases. This CDR3 spans 16 amino acids. The trim removed 3 bases at V and 6 bases at J, leaving 9 bases unmatched. Germline V gene data show CDR1 as LNHNV and CDR2 as YYDKDF (reference sequence). The CDR3, as DNA: TGTGCCACCAGCAGGGGTCCGGGACAGGGTGTCAATGAGCAGTTCTTC. Its translation is CATSRGPGQGVNEQFF. The complete variable domain, with remaining parts taken from reference TRBV15 and TRBJ2-1, reads DAMVIQNPRYQVTQFGKPVTLSCSQTLNHNVMYWYQQKSSQAPKLLFHYYDKDFNNEADTPDNFQSRRPNTSFCFLDIRSPGLGDTAMYLCATSRGPGQGVNEQFFGPGTRLTVL.

The chain is built from TRBV4-2 and TRBJ2-7, with no clear D. Germline CDR1 LGHNA, CDR2 YNFKEQ. The CDR3 is 15 residues long. V dropped 0 bases and J dropped 2 bases, with 11 bases sitting between them. The CDR3 is CASSQDFGSPYEQYF. In DNA form, the CDR3 reads TGTGCCAGCAGCCAAGATTTTGGCAGTCCCTACGAGCAGTACTTC.

The chain has TRBV7-2 and TRBJ1-1; a possible D gene is TRBD1 (5 bases). Per germline, CDR1 SGHTA and CDR2 FQGNSA. Trimming removed 3 bases from V and 6 bases from J, with 11 bases in between. This CDR3 contains 13 residues. In DNA, the CDR3 is TGTGCCAGCAGCTTCGGGGGATCCTCTGAAGCTTTCTTT. Translation: CASSFGGSSEAFF.

The chain carries TRBV19 and TRBJ1-2; tentative D call: TRBD1 (5 bases). The germline V gene encodes CDR1 LNHDA and CDR2 SQIVND (reference sequence). The V and J ends lost 7 bases and 3 bases respectively, with 12 bases between them. The CDR3 spans 13 residues. The CDR3 sequence is CASTEGPDYGYTF. The DNA for the CDR3 is TGTGCCAGTACGGAGGGGCCGGACTATGGCTACACCTTC.

The genes are TRBV5-8 and TRBJ2-1; 12 bases line up with TRBD2. Germline lookup yields CDR1 SGHTS and CDR2 YDEGEE. This CDR3 contains 15 residues. Trimming cost V 2 bases and J 8 bases; bases outside gene matches: 5. CDR3 sequence reads: CASSFPSGGVHEQFF. CDR3 nucleotides: TGTGCCAGCAGCTTTCCTAGCGGGGGGGTACATGAGCAGTTCTTC.

The V and J genes are TRBV5-1 and TRBJ1-1; 10 bases align to TRBD1. This CDR3 comprises 15 residues. Trimming cost V 3 bases and J 5 bases; bases outside gene matches: 7. The V gene's germline CDR1 is SGHRS and CDR2 YFSETQ. As DNA, the CDR3 is TGCGCCAGCAGCTCAGGACAGGGGGAATGGACTGAAGCTTTCTTT. This translates into CASSSGQGEWTEAFF.

The V call is TRBV18, the J call TRBJ2-1; D perhaps matches TRBD1 (5 bases). V lost 2 bases to trimming and J lost 8 bases, with 10 bases between them. The CDR3 runs to 13 residues. Germline lookup yields CDR1 KGHSH and CDR2 LQKENI. CDR3 sequence (DNA): TGTGCCAGCTCACCAACAGGTGGGGATGAGCAGTTCTTC. Its translation: CASSPTGGDEQFF.

Only a few counts were recorded for this clone. The CDR3 here is CASSVGQGSNYGYTF. For the CDR3, the DNA is TGTGCCAGCAGCGTCGGACAGGGCTCGAACTATGGCTACACCTTC. The chain is built from TRBV11-1 and TRBJ1-2, with TRBD1 matching over 8 bases. Trimming removed 5 bases from V and 2 bases from J; junction bases left unmatched: 7. The CDR3 is made up of 15 amino acids. Germline V gives CDR1 SGHAT, CDR2 FQDESV (reference sequence).

The chain uses TRBV7-9 and TRBJ2-1; no reliable D call. Germline V gives CDR1 SEHNR, CDR2 FQNEAQ (reference sequence). The germline V and J ends were trimmed by 3 bases and 4 bases, with 10 bases remaining between them. CDR3 length equals 14 residues. DNA for the CDR3: TGTGCCAGCAGCTTTACACGGACGTACAATGAGCAGTTCTTC. This gives the protein CASSFTRTYNEQFF. The entire variable domain, with the rest obtained from reference TRBV7-9 and TRBJ2-1, is as follows: DTGVSQNPRHKITKRGQNVTFRCDPISEHNRLYWYRQTLGQGPEFLTYFQNEAQLEKSRLLSDRFSAERPKGSFSTLEIQRTEQGDSAMYLCASSFTRTYNEQFFGPGTRLTVL.